This T cell receptor (beta chain) emerged from a study of glioma-infiltrating T cells after dendritic cell vaccination. Study-wide background: Glioblastoma patients came from Phase I and II dendritic cell vaccination trials.

This CDR3 has 13 amino acids. Germline CDR1 and CDR2: MRHNA and SNTAGT. Trimming removed 6 bases at V and 7 bases at J, with 15 bases between. The PCR used 60 V beta and 13 J beta primers. Clones were sequenced by immunoSEQ multiplex PCR, and TCRdb holds only the in-frame ones, with some missing. The profile shows 35,000 to 40,000 clones, approximately 84% of them singletons. The origin of this receptor is a human donor with glioblastoma. Sequences were derived from blood, sampled before dendritic cell vaccination. The rearrangement links TRBV6-4 to TRBJ2-5; perhaps TRBD2 as D (5 bases). This chain's CDR3 is CASRTGYKGTQYF. CDR3 coding DNA: TGTGCCAGCAGGACGGGGTACAAGGGGACCCAGTACTTC.